The next 11 T cell receptor beta chains were all read from a single sample in a study of OX40 agonist ivuxolimab in advanced cancers. This table comes from immunoSEQ multiplex PCR, and its TCRdb copy is limited to in-frame clones, with some not included. The data hold about 17,000 clones, with around 78% observed a single time. The specimen was CD4+ or CD8+ T cells sorted from blood, collected in a trial of the OX40 agonist ivuxolimab. These receptors came from an adult with an advanced solid tumor such as melanoma, head and neck, liver or kidney cancer.

CDR3 sequence (DNA): TGTGCCAGCAGGTCCTCTAATGAAAAACTGTTTTTT. Translated: CASRSSNEKLFF. The chain links TRBV6-5 to TRBJ1-4; the D is unclear. The CDR3 has 12 residues. V gave up 6 bases and J gave up 3 bases, with 5 bases separating them. The V gene's germline CDR1 is MNHEY and CDR2 SVGAGI.

This rearrangement joins TRBV18 to TRBJ2-3, with 8 bases aligning to TRBD2. With 6 bases clipped from V and 1 base from J, the junction kept 3 bases outside the gene matches. Germline V gene sequence: CDR1 KGHSH, CDR2 LQKENI. The CDR3 totals 14 residues. The CDR3 DNA follows: TGTGCCAGCTCCCTCGGGGGGGGCACAGATACGCAGTATTTT. Translating it yields CASSLGGGTDTQYF.

This clone was seen only a few times. The chain has TRBV10-3 and TRBJ2-3; D is unresolved. The V gene lost 4 bases and the J gene lost 4 bases, with 9 bases spanning the gap. CDR3 size: 13 residues. Germline V gene data show CDR1 as ENHRY and CDR2 as SYGVKD. The CDR3 protein is CAISVVSADTQYF. Here the CDR3 DNA reads TGTGCCATCAGTGTGGTTTCGGCAGATACGCAGTATTTT.

The genes are TRBV19 and TRBJ2-7; D remains ambiguous. The germline V gene encodes CDR1 LNHDA and CDR2 SQIVND (reference sequence). The ends were cut back, 1 base at V and 0 bases at J, with 7 bases in the middle. CDR3 length: 14 residues. The CDR3 region has the DNA TGTGCCAGTAGTATAGTGCGGAACTCCTACGAGCAGTACTTC. It is translated as CASSIVRNSYEQYF.

The rearrangement uses TRBV19 and TRBJ2-2; D remains ambiguous. V shed 5 bases and J shed 0 bases, with 7 bases lying between them. The CDR3 is 14 residues long. CDR1 is LNHDA, CDR2 SQIVND, per germline (reference sequence). The CDR3 reads CASSRTSNTGELFF. The CDR3 nucleotides are TGTGCCAGTAGTCGGACGTCGAACACCGGGGAGCTGTTTTTT.

This clone is deemed medium-sized. The rearrangement uses TRBV2 and TRBJ2-2; TRBD1 aligns across 8 bases. Germline CDR1 is SNHLY and CDR2 is FYNNEI. V shed 7 bases and J 3 bases; nucleotides not matched to a gene: 4. This CDR3 region has 14 residues. The CDR3 reads CASNLQGDTGELFF. DNA of the CDR3: TGTGCCAGCAACCTACAGGGGGACACCGGGGAGCTGTTTTTT.

This rearrangement joins TRBV18 to TRBJ2-7; D gene unclear. Per germline, CDR1 KGHSH and CDR2 LQKENI. With 1 base removed from V and 6 bases from J, the gap between germline ends came to 16 bases. There are 15 residues in the CDR3. CDR3 amino acids: CASSPLGSFPPEQYF. The CDR3, as DNA: TGTGCCAGCTCACCACTTGGCTCTTTCCCCCCCGAGCAGTACTTC. Looking up the rest from reference TRBV18 and TRBJ2-7 gives the full variable domain: NAGVMQNPRHLVRRRGQEARLRCSPMKGHSHVYWYRQLPEEGLKFMVYLQKENIIDESGMPKERFSAEFPKEGPSILRIQQVVRGDSAAYFCASSPLGSFPPEQYFGPGTRLTVT.

This clone was seen just once. This chain connects TRBV27 to TRBJ1-6; D remains ambiguous. This CDR3 has 11 amino acids. Germline V gives CDR1 MNHEY, CDR2 SMNVEV (reference sequence). The CDR3 protein is CATQHNSPLHF. CDR3 DNA: TGTGCTACCCAGCATAATTCACCCCTCCACTTT.

V and J are TRBV20-1 and TRBJ2-5; D unclear. Germline V gene data show CDR1 as DFQATT and CDR2 as SNEGSKA (reference sequence). With 0 bases removed from V and 5 bases from J, the gap between germline ends came to 1 base. The CDR3 extends over 10 amino acids. Written as DNA, the CDR3 is TGCAGTGCTAGAGATGAGACCCAGTACTTC. Its translation is CSARDETQYF.

The chain combines TRBV10-3 with TRBJ1-2; D remains unclear. This CDR3 region has 12 residues. In germline, CDR1 is ENHRY, CDR2 SYGVKD. The ends were cut back, 2 bases at V and 8 bases at J, with 9 bases in the middle. CDR3 protein: CAISEGGSGYTF. DNA of the CDR3: TGTGCCATCAGTGAGGGAGGCTCCGGCTACACCTTC.

This clone is a singleton in its sample. The chain carries TRBV13 and TRBJ2-1; D is possibly TRBD2 (6 bases). The CDR3 length is 13 residues. CDR1 and CDR2 (germline): PRHDT, FYEKMQ (reference sequence). V lost 5 bases and J 9 bases, leaving 14 bases between the germline ends. CDR3 nucleotide sequence: TGTGCCAGCAGCCTCGCGGAGGGGCGTGAGCAGTTCTTC. It specifies CASSLAEGREQFF.